These 19 T cell receptor beta chains were all obtained from the same sample, sequenced in a study of tumor-infiltrating lymphocytes in primary liver carcinoma. Extraction also yielded germline DNA, while blood RNA was obtained from unsorted whole blood. The authors made TCR beta cDNA from 400 to 600 ng total RNA with a constant-region primer. Slightly modified ARM-PCR, run as three nested multiplex PCR rounds, produced the TCR beta libraries. A C-beta reverse primer and TRBV1-TRBV30 forward primers served in each of the first two PCR rounds, at 10 cycles apiece. MiXCR, applied by TCRdb to the multiplex PCR reads, yields one record per CDR3 protein. Here the sample spans 250,000 to 400,000 distinct CDR3 sequences, about 62% being singletons. Sequenced: peripheral blood. These receptors originate from a man between 35 and 55 years old with primary liver carcinoma and hepatitis B virus infection.

In DNA, the CDR3 is TGCGCCAGCAGCCAAGGGTCGGGACTAGACCTCACAGATACGCAGTATTTT. Translating it yields CASSQGSGLDLTDTQYF. The genes are TRBV4-1 and TRBJ2-3, with 8 nucleotides matching TRBD2. The CDR3 runs to 17 residues. CDR1 and CDR2 (germline): MGHRA, YSYEKL. V lost 1 base, J lost 2 bases, and 8 bases stayed unmatched.

This clonotype has only one observation. This may be a read error: a much more frequent sequence differs by one nucleotide. The chain couples TRBV7-9 to TRBJ1-2; 8 positions match TRBD1. The ends lost 1 base at V and 4 bases at J; junction bases unmatched: 5. The CDR3 has 15 amino acids. Germline loops: CDR1 SEHNR, CDR2 FQNEAQ (reference sequence). The chain's CDR3 is CASSLGPGGTYGYTF. The CDR3 region has the DNA TGTGCCAGCAGCTTAGGCCCAGGGGGCACCTATGGCTACACCTTC.

The rearrangement links TRBV5-1 to TRBJ1-1; D possibly corresponds to TRBD1 (5 bases). Per the germline V gene, CDR1 is SGHRS and CDR2 is YFSETQ. The CDR3 covers 14 residues. V lost 0 bases, J lost 3 bases, and 9 bases lay in between. The CDR3 sequence: CASSLAIRDTEAFF. As DNA, the CDR3 is TGCGCCAGCAGCTTGGCCATCAGGGACACTGAAGCTTTCTTT. The complete variable domain, with remaining parts taken from reference TRBV5-1 and TRBJ1-1, reads KAGVTQTPRYLIKTRGQQVTLSCSPISGHRSVSWYQQTPGQGLQFLFEYFSETQRNKGNFPGRFSGRQFSNSRSEMNVSTLELGDSALYLCASSLAIRDTEAFFGQGTRLTVV.

Only a few counts were recorded for this clonotype. The chain has TRBV28 and TRBJ2-4; D assignment may be TRBD1 or TRBD2 (5 bases each). The length of the CDR3 is 13 residues. V was shortened by 1 base and J by 9 bases, with 10 bases between the two germline ends. Per the germline V gene, CDR1 is MDHEN and CDR2 is SYDVKM. CDR3 loop: CASSLFRDGIQYF. The CDR3, as DNA: TGTGCCAGCAGTTTATTCCGGGACGGCATTCAGTACTTC.

In the case of this clonotype: Since a much larger clone is just one base distant, this may be a read error. The chain recombines TRBV6-2 or TRBV6-3 with TRBJ1-1; D is unclear. V gave up 7 bases and J gave up 2 bases, with 14 bases separating them. CDR1 and CDR2 from the germline V gene are MNHEY and SVGEGT. This CDR3 comprises 14 residues. The CDR3 loop reads CASTPRQINTEAFF. The CDR3, as DNA: TGTGCCAGCACTCCGAGGCAGATAAACACTGAAGCTTTCTTT.

With regard to this clonotype: One base away lies a much larger clone, so this may be a sequencing read error. This chain joins TRBV6-1 and TRBJ2-6, with D maybe TRBD1 (5 bases). The germline gives CDR1 MNHNS, CDR2 SASEGT. CDR3 length: 13 amino acids. The CDR3, as DNA: TGTGCCAGCTTGCTATCTGGGGCCAACGTCATGACTTTC. It yields the protein CASLLSGANVMTF.

About this clonotype itself: A read error is possible here, since a much larger clone lies one base away. Because it lacks the conserved phenylalanine or tryptophan at the end, this CDR3 is likely a read error. The CDR3 loop reads CSVDWTGSYYGYTL. The CDR3 DNA reads as TGCAGCGTTGATTGGACAGGGTCCTACTATGGCTACACCCTC. The V gene is TRBV29-1, the J gene TRBJ1-2; 8 nucleotides agree with TRBD1. The germline gives CDR1 SQVTM, CDR2 ANQGSEA. The CDR3 is 14 amino acids. Trimming cost V 3 bases and J 3 bases; bases outside gene matches: 6.

Comment on this clonotype: An end of the junction does not agree with germline; a read error may underlie this. The chain links TRBV5-1 to TRBJ2-5, with D tentatively TRBD1 (8 bases). CDR1 is SGHRS and CDR2 is YFSETQ in the germline V gene. The CDR3 contains 16 residues. The CDR3: CASSLAPGGAGETHYF. As DNA, the CDR3 is TGCGCAAGCAGCTTGGCCCCAGGGGGCGCGGGAGAGACCCATTACTTC.

This clonotype was seen ten or more times. The V and J genes are TRBV6-1 and TRBJ2-7; D might be TRBD1 (5 bases). Trimming shortened V by 8 bases and J by 4 bases, and 12 bases separated the two germline ends. CDR1 and CDR2 (germline): MNHNS, SASEGT. The CDR3 consists of 12 residues. CDR3 sequence reads: CASRPGWYEQYF. The CDR3 bases are TGTGCCAGCCGACCAGGGTGGTACGAGCAGTACTTC.

This chain links TRBV14 with TRBJ2-5; weak D call: TRBD1 (6 bases). The CDR3 is 16 residues long. Trimming took 4 bases from V and 2 from J, leaving 17 bases between them. From germline, CDR1 is SGHDN and CDR2 FVKESK. CDR3 in DNA: TGTGCCAGCAGCCGCGCAGGGACACAAATGCAAGAGACCCAGTACTTC. Translated: CASSRAGTQMQETQYF.

On this clonotype: As the CDR3 is not closed by the conserved phenylalanine or tryptophan, this likely results from a read error. The DNA is left out, because the CDR3 cannot be placed on it with certainty; the CDR3 is given as TCRdb lists it. The rearrangement links TRBV5-5 to TRBJ2-7; the table's D gene call, TRBD2, was not cross checked with the DNA. The length of the CDR3 is 16 amino acids, counting both ends. Germline lookup yields CDR1 SGHKS and CDR2 YYEKEE (reference sequence). The chain's CDR3 is CASSLATTSSDNEQHL.

Comment on this clonotype: Since no conserved phenylalanine or tryptophan closes the CDR3, a read error is the likely cause. The chain uses TRBV29-1 and TRBJ2-7, with 7 positions matching TRBD1. This CDR3 is built from 13 residues. Losses at the gene ends were 7 bases for V and 6 bases for J; bases not matched to a gene: 12. In germline, CDR1 is SQVTM, CDR2 ANQGSEA. CDR3 DNA sequence: TGCAGCGCCGAGATAGGGGGCCGGCGCGAGCAGTACTTA. Translating it yields CSAEIGGRREQYL.

This clonotype was counted once. The chain couples TRBV6-2 or TRBV6-3 to TRBJ2-7, with 10 bases matching TRBD2. This CDR3 comprises 17 residues. CDR1 is MNHEY and CDR2 is SVGEGT in the germline V gene. V shed 5 bases, J shed 5 bases, and the junction held 15 bases outside the gene matches. This chain's CDR3 is CASSPPGLASVTHEQYF. The CDR3 bases are TGTGCCAGCAGTCCTCCGGGACTAGCGAGTGTCACCCACGAGCAGTACTTC.

On this clonotype: Just one base apart from a much larger clone, this may be a read error. J is TRBJ2-2 and V is TRBV7-8, with TRBD1 matching 9 bases. CDR1 is SGHVS and CDR2 is FQNEAQ in the germline V gene. CDR3 length equals 16 residues. CDR3: CACSPRTGGGTGELFF. CDR3 DNA: TGTGCCTGCAGCCCCCGAACAGGGGGCGGAACCGGGGAGCTGTTTTTT.

Comments on this clonotype: A much larger clonotype is one base distant, so this may be a read error. The CDR3 is CASSDGGASLYGYTF. In DNA, the CDR3 is TGTGCCAGCAGCGACGGAGGGGCGAGTCTCTATGGCTACACCTTC. The V gene is TRBV6-2 or TRBV6-3, the J gene TRBJ1-2; D might be TRBD1 (5 bases). V lost 6 bases and J lost 4, with 18 bases in between. Germline CDR1 and CDR2: MNHEY and SVGEGT. CDR3 length: 15 residues.

With respect to this clonotype: Being one base from a much bigger clone, this may be a read error. The chain recombines TRBV6-2 or TRBV6-3 with TRBJ2-3; TRBD2 might be the D (6 bases). This CDR3 region has 14 residues. Germline V gene sequence: CDR1 MNHEY, CDR2 SVGEGT. DNA of the CDR3: TGTGTCAGCAGTTACACGGTTAGCGGAGATACGCAGTATTTT. It translates to CVSSYTVSGDTQYF.

About this clonotype: At one end the junction does not follow the germline gene, possibly because of a read error. The V call is TRBV29-1, the J call TRBJ2-1; a possible D gene is TRBD2 (5 bases). Germline assignment: CDR1 SQVTM and CDR2 ANQGSEA. The CDR3 totals 11 residues. CDR3: CSVDRDNEQFF. CDR3 in DNA: TGTAGCGTTGATCGGGACAATGAGCAGTTCTTC.

Worth noting for this clonotype: At one boundary the junction diverges from the germline segment, which might be a read error. The rearrangement links TRBV11-3 to TRBJ2-2; D is uncertain. The CDR3 consists of 13 residues. Germline V gene data show CDR1 as SGHNT and CDR2 as YENEEA. Here the CDR3 DNA reads TGTGCCAACAGCCCCCAGAGCGACGGGGAGCTGTTTTTT. Protein product: CANSPQSDGELFF.

This clonotype was picked up a small number of times. A single base separates this from a much larger clone, so it may be a read error. The gene calls are TRBV6-2 or TRBV6-3 and TRBJ2-7; possible D gene TRBD2, 6 bases. The germline V gene has CDR1 MNHEY and CDR2 SVGEGT. CDR3 length: 17 amino acids. The CDR3, as DNA: TGTGTCAGCAGTTATAGATTGAGTTCGGGGGTTACCTACGAGCAGTACTTC. As protein: CVSSYRLSSGVTYEQYF.